This T cell receptor beta chain was obtained from a study of blood T cells in healthy people across ages. In the case of this clonotype: The junction shows a germline mismatch at one end, possibly a read error.

Then a second PCR, running roughly 7 to 11 cycles, was carried out with a sample-barcoded 5' primer and a J-beta primer mix. From the 5' RACE reads, TCRdb called clonotypes with MiXCR, one entry per CDR3 protein. The sample has about 1.4 million distinct CDR3 sequences; roughly 60% are singletons. The source is a man between 18 and 35 years old in good health. Sequenced sample: blood.

CDR3 amino acids: CASSLTRPGSGVNVLTF. Here the CDR3 DNA reads TGTGCCAGCAGTTTAACTCGTCCAGGCTCCGGGGTCAACGTCCTGACTTTC. The chain carries TRBV27 and TRBJ2-6; a weak D match, TRBD2 (5 bases). CDR1 is MNHEY and CDR2 is SMNVEV in the germline V gene (reference sequence). The CDR3 sequence is 17 residues long.